This passage covers 6 T cell receptor beta chains from one sample sequenced in a study of CD8+CD57+ T cells in acquired aplastic anemia. All sequencing subjects had displayed CD8+CD57+ cell expansion on flow cytometry. Genomic DNA constituted the template upon which TCR beta VDJ and CDR3 profiling was performed. TCRdb fed the reads into MiXCR, producing one record per CDR3 protein. The table lists roughly 190,000 distinct CDR3 sequences, around 47% of them singletons. The sequencing input was sorted CD4+, CD8+, or CD8+CD57+ T cells (not recorded which) from PBMCs. The receptors shown here come from a human donor with aplastic anemia.

The J gene is TRBJ1-3, the V gene TRBV9, with D perhaps TRBD1 (6 bases). This CDR3 contains 12 residues. With 5 bases removed from V and 6 bases from J, the gap between germline ends came to 9 bases. Germline V gene sequence: CDR1 SGDLS, CDR2 YYNGEE. This CDR3 reads CASSEGQNTIYF. The CDR3 nucleotides read TGTGCCAGCAGTGAGGGACAAAACACCATATATTTT.

The V gene is TRBV19, the J gene TRBJ1-4; D ambiguous. The CDR3 runs to 14 residues. In germline, CDR1 is LNHDA, CDR2 SQIVND (reference sequence). The V and J ends lost 4 bases and 8 bases respectively, with 14 bases between them. Here the CDR3 reads CASSTIAFDEKLFF. The CDR3 DNA reads as TGTGCCAGTAGTACTATCGCATTCGACGAAAAACTGTTTTTT.

In regard to this clonotype: Because the CDR3 is missing its conserved closing phenylalanine or tryptophan, this is likely a read error. No DNA is shown, since the ends of the CDR3 on it are uncertain; the CDR3 is the one TCRdb lists. This sequence joins TRBV7-9 and TRBJ2-5; TRBD1 is the table's D call, not checked against the DNA. Counting both end residues, the CDR3 totals 8 amino acids. Germline CDR1 SEHNR, CDR2 FQNEAQ (reference sequence). CDR3 residues: CAGSPGYD.

The chain employs TRBV6-1 and TRBJ2-7; 10 bases map to TRBD1. The V segment lost 6 bases and the J segment 2 bases; nucleotides outside the gene matches: 4. The CDR3 runs to 14 residues. Germline loops: CDR1 MNHNS, CDR2 SASEGT. The CDR3 loop is CASSFGTGAYEQYF. CDR3 coding DNA: TGTGCCAGCAGCTTTGGGACAGGGGCCTACGAGCAGTACTTC.

V usage is TRBV29-1 and J usage is TRBJ2-5; D may be TRBD1 or TRBD2 (7 bases each). Trimming removed 6 bases at V and 0 bases at J, with 17 bases between. CDR3 length: 15 amino acids. The germline V gene has CDR1 SQVTM and CDR2 ANQGSEA. CDR3 loop: CSVNPGGANQETQYF. DNA for the CDR3: TGCAGCGTCAACCCAGGGGGGGCTAACCAAGAGACCCAGTACTTC.

This clonotype was seen a few times. This sequence may be a read error, since a much larger clone differs from it by one base. The chain recombines TRBV24-1 with TRBJ1-4; D is unresolved. The CDR3 has 14 amino acids. Germline loops: CDR1 KGHDR, CDR2 SFDVKD. CDR3 in DNA: TGTGCCACCGCTGAGGGTGCAACTAATGAAGAACTGTTTTTT. Encoded protein: CATAEGATNEELFF.